This T cell receptor (beta chain) was observed in a study of CD8 T cells in ankylosing spondylitis. The study's findings and limits: The study looked at matched synovial fluid samples from ankylosing spondylitis patients. Disease-linked clones were reported to be significantly enriched there. Ankylosing spondylitis blood seemed to carry a telltale TCR beta motif made of roughly eight highly homologous variants.

Points on this clonotype: Antigen unknown.

Looked up from germline, CDR1 is LGHDT and CDR2 is YNNKEL (reference sequence). The CDR3 has 17 amino acids. V lost 4 bases and J 5 bases, leaving 20 bases between the germline ends. The authors made TCR beta libraries by quantitative 5'-RACE with molecular barcodes. MiXCR, run by TCRdb on the 5' RACE reads, gives a single entry per CDR3 protein. Among 200,000 to 250,000 distinct CDR3 sequences listed, roughly 25% were seen once. The chain combines TRBV3-1 with TRBJ2-2; D is tentatively TRBD1 or TRBD2 (5 bases each). The TCR was taken from a male donor with ankylosing spondylitis or in good health (not recorded which). The sequenced sample consisted of blood, either unsorted or a sorted T cell fraction (not recorded which). CDR3 residues: CASSPPRGTPGTGELFF. DNA for the CDR3: TGTGCCAGCAGCCCCCCCAGAGGGACCCCGGGGACCGGGGAGCTGTTTTTT.